The 22 T cell receptor beta chains below all came from one sample that was sequenced in a study of metastatic and nonmetastatic thyroid tumors. Nobody among the patients had been given any treatment before thyroid surgery. TCRdb reprocessed the PCR reads via MiXCR. The sample has about 13,000 clones; around 25% are singletons. Sequenced: blood. These TCRs come from a male donor with papillary thyroid cancer or a benign thyroid nodule (not recorded which). Some clones in this sample may be carry-over from other donors' samples.

This clone is medium-sized within its sample. The rearrangement links TRBV7-8 to TRBJ2-5, with a possible D match to TRBD2 (6 bases). Deletions cut 1 base from V and 4 bases from J, with 13 bases between. Per germline, CDR1 SGHVS and CDR2 FQNEAQ. The CDR3 runs to 15 residues. CDR3 bases: TGTGCCAGCAGCTTAGGGGGGGTACTAGGAGAGACCCAGTACTTC. Its translation: CASSLGGVLGETQYF.

The V call is TRBV20-1, the J call TRBJ2-7; D is undetermined. The germline CDR1 and CDR2 sequences are DFQATT and SNEGSKA (reference sequence). Trimming took 3 bases from V and 2 from J, leaving 14 bases between them. This CDR3 has 14 residues. The CDR3 here is CSASPGRNTYEQYF. The CDR3 coding sequence is TGCAGTGCTAGCCCCGGGCGGAACACCTACGAGCAGTACTTC.

The CDR3 loop is CASSPDGTYEQYF. CDR3 sequence (DNA): TGTGCCAGCAGTCCGGACGGTACCTACGAGCAGTACTTC. The chain couples TRBV2 to TRBJ2-7; D unclear. V gave up 5 bases and J gave up 2 bases, with 10 bases separating them. Germline V gene data show CDR1 as SNHLY and CDR2 as FYNNEI. The CDR3 contains 13 residues.

By share, this clone counts as medium-sized. The chain uses TRBV27 and TRBJ2-3, with a possible D match to TRBD2 (6 bases). There are 11 residues in the CDR3. V lost 7 bases, J lost 11 bases, and 13 bases lay in between. The germline gives CDR1 MNHEY, CDR2 SMNVEV (reference sequence). The CDR3 spells CASTRGVRQYF. The CDR3 coding sequence is TGTGCCAGCACCCGCGGGGTACGGCAGTATTTT.

This chain joins TRBV10-3 and TRBJ2-1; 7 bases match TRBD2. From germline, CDR1 is ENHRY and CDR2 SYGVKD. This CDR3 spans 17 amino acids. Trimming took 3 bases from V and 5 from J; bases not matched to a gene: 13. CDR3 DNA sequence: TGTGCCATCAGTGACTTAGTACGGGGCGGGAGTCACAATGAGCAGTTCTTC. Protein product: CAISDLVRGGSHNEQFF.

This clone was counted many times. This chain joins TRBV19 and TRBJ2-3; D gene ambiguous. The CDR3 sequence is 12 residues long. V was shortened by 5 bases and J by 4 bases, with 7 bases between the two germline ends. CDR1 is LNHDA, CDR2 SQIVND, per germline (reference sequence). The CDR3 loop is CASSSRPDTQYF. As DNA, the CDR3 is TGTGCCAGTAGTTCTCGACCAGATACGCAGTATTTT.

This clone was seen at least ten times. A single base separates this from a much larger clone, so it may be a read error. This chain uses TRBV28 with TRBJ1-6; D not resolved. Germline-derived CDR1 and CDR2 are MDHEN and SYDVKM. The CDR3 sequence is 14 residues long. The germline V and J ends were trimmed by 6 bases and 5 bases, with 11 bases remaining between them. CDR3 in amino acids: CASSFGPDNSPLHF. For the CDR3, the DNA is TGTGCCAGCAGCTTCGGGCCCGATAATTCACCCCTCCACTTT.

This clone has just a few counts. The V call is TRBV6-1, the J call TRBJ2-7; TRBD2 matches at 11 bases. J was trimmed by 7 bases and V by 6 bases; bases with no gene match: 8. This CDR3 spans 14 amino acids. CDR1 is MNHNS and CDR2 is SASEGT in the germline V gene. CDR3 bases: TGTGCCAGCAGATTAGCGGGGGGGTCTAGGGAGCAGTACTTC. Translating it yields CASRLAGGSREQYF.

This clone came up a few times. V gene TRBV6-1 combines with J gene TRBJ2-7, with D possibly matching TRBD1 (6 bases). Germline assignment: CDR1 MNHNS and CDR2 SASEGT. The CDR3 has 13 amino acids. V lost 5 bases and J 2 bases, leaving 10 bases between the germline ends. The DNA for the CDR3 is TGTGCCAGCAGTAGGACAGCTACCTACGAGCAGTACTTC. This codes for CASSRTATYEQYF.

This clone was seen only once. V is TRBV10-3 and J is TRBJ1-6, with D tentatively TRBD1 (6 bases). The end of the DNA is better explained by TRBJ1-1, so the J call may be wrong. Germline-derived CDR1 and CDR2 are ENHRY and SYGVKD. This CDR3 has 17 amino acids. The CDR3: CAISEFPPGVSFTEAFF. In DNA form, the CDR3 reads TGTGCCATCAGTGAATTCCCCCCAGGGGTTAGTTTTACTGAAGCTTTCTTT.

The chain employs TRBV6-5 and TRBJ2-1, with D perhaps matching TRBD2 (5 bases). Germline V gives CDR1 MNHEY, CDR2 SVGAGI. The CDR3 consists of 12 residues. V gave up 2 bases and J gave up 8 bases, with 7 bases separating them. Written as DNA, the CDR3 is TGTGCCAGCAGTTACGGAGGAGATGAGCAGTTCTTC. Its translation: CASSYGGDEQFF.

The chain has TRBV6-1 and TRBJ2-7; D is ambiguous. V was trimmed by 1 base and J by 3 bases, leaving 13 bases between them. This CDR3 spans 15 amino acids. From germline, CDR1 is MNHNS and CDR2 SASEGT. CDR3 in amino acids: CASSEDQRSVYEQYF. Here the CDR3 DNA reads TGTGCCAGCAGTGAAGACCAGCGCTCCGTCTACGAGCAGTACTTC.

This clone came up a few times. The chain couples TRBV19 to TRBJ1-2; D is undetermined. Trimming shortened V by 1 base and J by 8 bases, and 5 bases separated the two germline ends. This CDR3 comprises 11 residues. Germline CDR1 is LNHDA and CDR2 is SQIVND (reference sequence). CDR3 residues: CASSIGEGYTF. CDR3 nucleotide sequence: TGTGCCAGTAGTATAGGGGAAGGCTACACCTTC.

The chain combines TRBV6-1 with TRBJ2-7, with 9 bases that match TRBD1. V was pared by 3 bases and J by 9 bases, with 9 bases of the junction left unmatched. Germline CDR1 is MNHNS and CDR2 is SASEGT. The CDR3 extends over 14 amino acids. The CDR3 region has the DNA TGTGCCAGCAGTGACACAGGGGGCTTGGAGGGGCAGTACTTC. It yields the protein CASSDTGGLEGQYF.

This clone came up many times. The V gene is TRBV29-1, the J gene TRBJ2-3; D call uncertain. The CDR3 has 15 residues. Trimming shortened V by 5 bases and J by 2 bases, and 17 bases separated the two germline ends. Germline-derived CDR1 and CDR2 are SQVTM and ANQGSEA. This chain's CDR3 is CSVLRTAMPTDTQYF. For the CDR3, the DNA is TGCAGCGTTCTACGGACGGCAATGCCCACAGATACGCAGTATTTT.

This clone was counted at least ten times. The chain uses TRBV27 and TRBJ1-5; D is uncertain. The germline gives CDR1 MNHEY, CDR2 SMNVEV (reference sequence). Trimming left V 1 base short and J 5 bases short, with 6 bases between. The CDR3 runs 13 residues. The CDR3 here is CASSLLPDQPQHF. The CDR3 nucleotides read TGTGCCAGCAGTTTATTACCCGATCAGCCCCAGCATTTT.

This clone came up a few times. Here the CDR3 reads CASSFEGNYGYTF. The CDR3 coding sequence is TGTGCCAGCAGCTTCGAGGGTAACTATGGCTACACCTTC. V and J are TRBV27 and TRBJ1-2; D not certain. CDR3 length: 13 residues. The germline V gene has CDR1 MNHEY and CDR2 SMNVEV (reference sequence). The ends were cut back, 6 bases at V and 1 base at J, with 9 bases in the middle.

A few counts support this clone. The J gene is TRBJ2-1, the V gene TRBV6-2 or TRBV6-3, with 8 bases aligning to TRBD2. Germline-derived CDR1 and CDR2 are MNHEY and SVGEGT. After removal of 6 bases from V and 1 base from J, the junction contained 14 bases not matched to a gene. The CDR3 sequence is 18 residues long. The CDR3 sequence: CASSTSGGGSGSYNEQFF. The CDR3 coding sequence is TGTGCCAGCAGCACCTCCGGGGGGGGGTCAGGGTCCTACAATGAGCAGTTCTTC.

The chain joins TRBV6-5 to TRBJ1-1; a weak D match, TRBD1 (6 bases). Trimming stripped 4 bases from V and 0 bases from J, with 9 bases between. The germline V gene has CDR1 MNHEY and CDR2 SVGAGI. This CDR3 comprises 14 residues. CDR3: CASSSTGLNTEAFF. The CDR3 DNA reads TGTGCCAGCAGTTCGACAGGACTGAACACTGAAGCTTTCTTT.

This clone has more than one count but fewer than ten. The V and J genes are TRBV6-6 and TRBJ2-7; D remains unclear. The end of the DNA is better explained by TRBJ2-5, so the J call may be wrong. The CDR3 extends over 15 amino acids. CDR1 MNHNY and CDR2 SVGAGI come from the germline V gene (reference sequence). The CDR3 DNA follows: TGTGCCAGCAGTTACTCACCTAGTCTCTGGGAGACCCAGTACTTC. Translating gives CASSYSPSLWETQYF.

This clone was picked up a small number of times. CDR3 residues: CSATRDSDTIYF. In DNA, the CDR3 is TGCAGTGCCACCCGGGACAGCGACACCATATATTTT. This chain uses TRBV20-1 with TRBJ1-3, with TRBD1 identical over 7 bases. Germline lookup yields CDR1 DFQATT and CDR2 SNEGSKA (reference sequence). CDR3 length: 12 residues. With 6 bases clipped from V and 8 bases from J, the junction kept 7 bases outside the gene matches.

Relative to its sample, this clone is medium-sized (0.01 to 0.1%). The chain links TRBV24-1 to TRBJ2-1, with TRBD2 matching 8 bases. The CDR3 has 16 amino acids. After removal of 0 bases from V and 4 bases from J, the junction contained 4 bases not matched to a gene. Germline CDR1 is KGHDR and CDR2 is SFDVKD. The CDR3 region is CATSDLYGGGYNEQFF. The DNA for the CDR3 is TGTGCCACCAGTGATTTGTATGGCGGGGGGTACAATGAGCAGTTCTTC.